This is a list of T cell receptor beta chains from one sample in a study of shared clonotypes between healthy human individuals. TCRdb's table, derived via immunoSEQ multiplex PCR, lists solely in-frame clones and lacks some. The data contain approximately 340,000 clones, about 74% of them singletons. Sequenced input: memory CD4+ T cells sorted from blood. These receptors were obtained from a man aged 25-40 years in good health. The CDR3 runs from the conserved cysteine through the conserved F or W. Each record gives: J gene, clone size, D gene, CDR3 length, V gene, CDR3 protein, CDR3 DNA. A D gene is named only where the DNA matches it firmly. The size field is filled for only some rows; it gives once, few, many or a size class.

TRBJ2-1 | few | - | 14 | TRBV2 | CASNNRDSHNEQFF | TGTGCCAGCAATAACCGGGACTCACACAATGAGCAGTTCTTC
TRBJ1-5 | - | - | 16 | TRBV19 | CASSILGEPSHQPQHF | TGTGCCAGTAGTATATTGGGGGAACCGAGCCATCAGCCCCAGCATTTT
TRBJ1-1 | - | - | 18 | TRBV19 | CASSTLAGTHFRNTEAFF | TGTGCCAGTAGTACCCTCGCCGGGACACACTTTCGTAACACTGAAGCTTTCTTT
TRBJ2-5 | - | - | 14 | TRBV5-1 | CASSLGRLQETQYF | TGCGCCAGCAGCTTGGGACGGCTACAAGAGACCCAGTACTTC
TRBJ2-7 | - | - | 16 | TRBV5-5 | CASSFRGQWSSYEQYF | TGTGCCAGCAGCTTCCGAGGACAGTGGAGCTCCTACGAGCAGTACTTC
TRBJ2-7 | few | - | 14 | TRBV5-6 | CASSRTDRGREQYF | TGTGCCAGCAGCCGGACCGATCGAGGCCGGGAGCAGTACTTC
TRBJ2-5 | - | TRBD2 | 17 | TRBV27 | CASSPLWASGYQETQYF | TGTGCCAGCAGTCCGCTCTGGGCTAGCGGGTACCAAGAGACCCAGTACTTC
TRBJ2-7 | - | TRBD2 | 13 | TRBV2 | CAKKREASYEQYF | TGTGCCAAAAAGCGGGAGGCCTCCTACGAGCAGTACTTC
TRBJ1-4 | - | - | 16 | TRBV5-1 | CASAGAGRKSNEKLFF | TGCGCCAGCGCCGGGGCAGGGCGAAAATCGAATGAAAAACTGTTTTTT
TRBJ1-2 | - | - | 14 | TRBV29-1 | CSVVSQGYNYGYTF | TGCAGCGTTGTATCGCAGGGCTATAACTATGGCTACACCTTC
TRBJ2-5 | few | TRBD1 | 15 | TRBV5-1 | CASREGGQMQETQYF | TGCGCCAGCAGGGAAGGGGGACAGATGCAAGAGACCCAGTACTTC
TRBJ1-5 | - | - | 16 | TRBV7-9 | CASSLWGLESNQPQHF | TGTGCCAGCAGCTTGTGGGGGCTCGAGAGCAATCAGCCCCAGCATTTT
TRBJ1-1 | - | - | 14 | TRBV27 | CASSLSPQDTEAFF | TGTGCCAGCAGTTTATCACCCCAAGACACTGAAGCTTTCTTT
TRBJ1-4 | - | - | 18 | TRBV27 | CASSFSGRVLPIDEKLFF | TGTGCCAGCAGTTTTTCGGGCAGGGTTTTGCCTATTGATGAAAAACTGTTTTTT
TRBJ2-7 | - | - | 14 | TRBV6-5 | CASSYSAATYEQYF | TGTGCCAGCAGTTACTCGGCAGCCACCTACGAGCAGTACTTC
TRBJ2-7 | few | - | 13 | TRBV6-1 | CATPRGFGYEQYF | TGTGCCACCCCCCGGGGGTTTGGCTACGAGCAGTACTTC
TRBJ2-1 | - | - | 13 | TRBV6-4 | CASSSGSYNEQFF | TGTGCCAGCAGTAGCGGGTCCTACAATGAGCAGTTCTTC
TRBJ2-1 | - | TRBD1 | 13 | TRBV2 | CASSEAPGQGLFF | TGTGCCAGCAGTGAAGCGCCAGGACAGGGACTGTTCTTC
TRBJ2-3 | few | - | 10 | TRBV28 | CASGGYTQYF | TGTGCCAGCGGCGGGTATACGCAGTATTTT
TRBJ2-5 | - | - | 16 | TRBV21-1 | CARNPPLVLEPETQYF | TGTGCCAGGAACCCGCCTTTGGTACTCGAACCGGAGACCCAGTACTTC
TRBJ2-7 | - | - | 15 | TRBV5-1 | CASSLQGPSSYEQYF | TGCGCCAGCAGCTTACAGGGACCATCCTCCTACGAGCAGTACTTC
TRBJ2-5 | - | - | 13 | TRBV27 | CASSLRDQETQYF | TGTGCCAGCAGTCTTCGGGATCAAGAGACCCAGTACTTC
TRBJ1-5 | once | TRBD1 | 15 | TRBV28 | CASSPGQGITQPQHF | TGTGCCAGCAGTCCGGGACAGGGTATTACTCAGCCCCAGCATTTT
TRBJ2-7 | - | TRBD2 | 15 | TRBV5-1 | CASSSPGLAGGEQYF | TGCGCCAGCAGCTCTCCCGGACTAGCGGGCGGCGAGCAGTACTTC
TRBJ1-2 | - | - | 15 | TRBV27 | CASSLSTQGRGGYTF | TGTGCCAGCAGTTTATCGACCCAAGGCCGGGGAGGCTACACCTTC
TRBJ2-3 | - | - | 19 | TRBV9 | CASSAPSFPGGSSTDTQYF | TGTGCCAGCAGCGCCCCCTCCTTTCCCGGGGGCTCTAGCACAGATACGCAGTATTTT
TRBJ2-1 | - | - | 13 | TRBV18 | CASSPPDPPGQFF | TGTGCCAGCTCACCACCGGACCCCCCCGGACAGTTCTTC
TRBJ2-2 | - | TRBD2 | 18 | TRBV5-1 | CASSLELTSGANTGELFF | TGCGCCAGCAGCTTAGAATTGACTAGCGGAGCGAACACCGGGGAGCTGTTTTTT
TRBJ2-3 | - | TRBD1 | 20 | TRBV4-1 | CASSQVITAGTGPLTDTQYF | TGCGCCAGCAGCCAAGTCATCACCGCCGGGACAGGGCCCCTCACAGATACGCAGTATTTT
TRBJ2-1 | - | - | 19 | TRBV4-3 | CASSQAGRGVPTSANEQFF | TGCGCCAGCAGCCAGGCGGGGAGAGGTGTGCCTACTTCGGCCAATGAGCAGTTCTTC
TRBJ1-4 | - | - | 13 | TRBV25-1 | CASSPRVNEKLFF | TGTGCCAGCAGTCCCAGGGTGAACGAAAAACTGTTTTTT
TRBJ2-2 | - | - | 12 | TRBV29-1 | CSALQYTGELFF | TGCAGCGCGTTACAGTACACCGGGGAGCTGTTTTTT
TRBJ1-1 | - | - | 12 | TRBV6-6 | CASSYSQTEAFF | TGTGCCAGCAGTTACTCGCAGACTGAAGCTTTCTTT
TRBJ1-2 | - | - | 17 | TRBV6-1 | CASSELISAAPNYGYTF | TGTGCCAGCAGTGAACTTATTTCGGCCGCTCCCAACTATGGCTACACCTTC
TRBJ1-2 | - | - | 17 | TRBV18 | CASSPLEIGPGWDGYTF | TGTGCCAGCTCACCACTGGAAATTGGACCGGGGTGGGATGGCTACACCTTC
TRBJ1-4 | - | - | 14 | TRBV7-2 | CASSLEAGVEKLFF | TGTGCCAGCAGCTTAGAGGCCGGGGTTGAAAAACTGTTTTTT
TRBJ1-2 | - | - | 15 | TRBV22-1 | CPGSRTRKKTYGYTF | TGTCCTGGGAGTAGAACCCGAAAGAAGACCTATGGCTACACCTTC
TRBJ2-7 | - | TRBD2 | 15 | TRBV7-9 | CASSLPRAGPYEQYF | TGTGCCAGCAGCTTACCCCGAGCGGGACCCTACGAGCAGTACTTC
TRBJ2-3 | - | - | 14 | TRBV9 | CASSAARGTDTQYF | TGTGCCAGCAGCGCTGCTCGGGGCACAGATACGCAGTATTTT
TRBJ2-1 | - | - | 16 | TRBV19 | CASSMQGRLGGNEQFF | TGTGCCAGTAGTATGCAAGGGAGACTAGGCGGCAATGAGCAGTTCTTC
TRBJ2-7 | - | - | 13 | TRBV18 | CASSPVAQYEQYF | TGTGCCAGCTCACCAGTAGCACAATACGAGCAGTACTTC
TRBJ2-2 | few | - | 13 | TRBV7-8 | CASSLAFFEELFF | TGTGCCAGCAGCTTAGCGTTCTTCGAGGAGCTGTTTTTT
TRBJ2-7 | - | - | 16 | TRBV25-1 | CASSERGAPTGYEQYF | TGTGCCAGCAGTGAAAGGGGGGCACCGACTGGCTACGAGCAGTACTTC
TRBJ1-4 | - | - | 15 | TRBV5-4 | CASSWGTGRNEKLFF | TGTGCCAGCAGCTGGGGGACCGGGCGTAATGAAAAACTGTTTTTT
TRBJ2-1 | - | TRBD2 | 15 | TRBV19 | CASSTKGGLVNEQFF | TGTGCCAGTAGTACGAAGGGGGGACTAGTCAATGAGCAGTTCTTC
TRBJ2-1 | - | TRBD1 | 13 | TRBV19 | CASSPNRGGEQFF | TGTGCCAGTAGTCCAAACAGGGGCGGTGAGCAGTTCTTC
TRBJ1-1 | - | - | 14 | TRBV2 | CASSRTEMNTEAFF | TGTGCCAGCAGTCGAACAGAGATGAACACTGAAGCTTTCTTT
TRBJ1-2 | few | - | 16 | TRBV28 | CASNDGGRSPNYGYTF | TGTGCCAGCAACGACGGGGGGCGATCTCCCAACTATGGCTACACCTTC
TRBJ1-6 | - | - | 16 | TRBV5-4 | CASSSHERAYNSPLHF | TGTGCCAGCAGCTCACATGAACGGGCCTATAATTCACCCCTCCACTTT
TRBJ2-7 | - | TRBD2 | 14 | TRBV5-5 | CASSSREGLGEQYF | TGTGCCAGCAGCTCTCGGGAGGGTCTCGGTGAGCAGTACTTC
TRBJ2-3 | many | TRBD2 | 15 | TRBV6-5 | CASSYSVAGEDTQYF | TGTGCCAGCAGTTACTCGGTAGCGGGGGAAGATACGCAGTATTTT
TRBJ2-5 | - | TRBD2 | 21 | TRBV23-1 | CASMTAGVRLADRTLQETQYF | TGCGCCAGCATGACAGCAGGGGTACGACTAGCGGACCGTACTCTCCAAGAGACCCAGTACTTC
TRBJ2-1 | - | TRBD1 | 15 | TRBV4-3 | CASSQVPAGGNEQFF | TGCGCCAGCAGCCAAGTTCCGGCAGGGGGCAATGAGCAGTTCTTC
TRBJ2-7 | - | - | 13 | TRBV9 | CASSPHHGGEQYF | TGTGCCAGCAGCCCCCACCACGGGGGCGAGCAGTACTTC
TRBJ2-1 | - | TRBD2 | 16 | TRBV18 | CASSPLPSGSGDEQFF | TGTGCCAGCTCACCATTACCTAGCGGGAGTGGCGATGAGCAGTTCTTC